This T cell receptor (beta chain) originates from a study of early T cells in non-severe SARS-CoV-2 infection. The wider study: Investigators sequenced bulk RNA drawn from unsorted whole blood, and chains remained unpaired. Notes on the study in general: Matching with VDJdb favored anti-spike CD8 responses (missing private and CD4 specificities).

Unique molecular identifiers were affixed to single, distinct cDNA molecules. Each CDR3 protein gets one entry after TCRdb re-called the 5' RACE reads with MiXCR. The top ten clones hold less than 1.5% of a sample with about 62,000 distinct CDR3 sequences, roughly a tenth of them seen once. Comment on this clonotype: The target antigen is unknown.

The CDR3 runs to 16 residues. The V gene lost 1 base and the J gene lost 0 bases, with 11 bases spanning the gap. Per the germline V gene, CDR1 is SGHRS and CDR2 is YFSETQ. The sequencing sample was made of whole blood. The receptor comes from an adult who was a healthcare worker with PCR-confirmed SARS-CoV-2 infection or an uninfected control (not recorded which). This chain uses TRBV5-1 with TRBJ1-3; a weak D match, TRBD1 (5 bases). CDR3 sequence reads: CASSLTGDHSGNTIYF. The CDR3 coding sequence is TGCGCCAGCAGCTTGACCGGGGACCACTCTGGAAACACCATATATTTT.